The present entry profiles one T cell receptor (beta chain) with its context. Its matching antigen is unknown. This sample's treatment: roughly 10-day PBMC culture with coronavirus spike peptide pools or control peptides (ViraFEST assay). Antigen-specific T cells were expanded with peptide pools by ViraFEST, and TCRs were then sequenced. The germline CDR1 and CDR2 sequences are MNHEY and SMNVEV (reference sequence). V was pared by 5 bases and J by 5 bases, with 18 bases between. The CDR3 length is 15 residues. CD4+ T cells that had been cultured provided DNA sequenced with the Oncomine TCR Beta short-read assay. MiXCR was run by TCRdb on the PCR reads, yielding one entry per CDR3 protein. The sample includes 6,000 to 8,500 distinct CDR3 sequences, roughly 50% seen only once; the top ten take under 25%. This sample stems from a study of vaccination and CD4 T cells after COVID-19.

The chain combines TRBV27 with TRBJ1-2; D is perhaps TRBD1 (5 bases). Specimen: CD4+ T cells from blood, cultured in vitro. This clonotype was sampled from a human donor who had recovered from COVID-19. CDR3 region: CASSPGWGISYGYTF. CDR3 in DNA: TGTGCCAGCAGTCCAGGATGGGGGATAAGTTATGGCTACACCTTC.